These 30 T cell receptor beta chains originate from one sample sequenced in a study of STAT3 mutations in large granular lymphocyte leukemia. Study outcomes and limitations: Every T-cell large granular lymphocyte leukemia patient had at least one immunodominant TCR beta clonotype.

What these receptors recognize is not known. The repertoire was sequenced with immunoSEQ multiplex PCR; TCRdb's copy has only in-frame clones and lacks some. The repertoire holds fewer than 4,500 clones, with approximately 50% as singletons. Sequencing input: peripheral blood mononuclear cells. These receptors originate from a male patient in his fifties or sixties with T-cell large granular lymphocyte leukemia. Some clones in this sample may be carry-over from other donors' samples.

The chain joins TRBV18 to TRBJ2-3; the match to TRBD1 covers 7 bases. The CDR3 consists of 14 residues. The V segment lost 3 bases and the J segment 2 bases; nucleotides outside the gene matches: 2. In germline, CDR1 is KGHSH, CDR2 LQKENI. CDR3 DNA: TGTGCCAGCTCACCCGGGACAGCCACAGATACGCAGTATTTT. Amino acid sequence: CASSPGTATDTQYF.

This clone was observed a few times. The CDR3 loop is CASSINPGNYGYTF. The CDR3 nucleotides read TGTGCCAGCAGTATCAACCCAGGGAACTATGGCTACACCTTC. This chain uses TRBV27 with TRBJ1-2, with D possibly matching TRBD1 (5 bases). The CDR3 is 14 residues long. Per germline, CDR1 MNHEY and CDR2 SMNVEV (reference sequence). V was cut by 5 bases and J by 2 bases, with 12 bases left in between.

The chain combines TRBV6-5 with TRBJ2-7; D not resolved. The CDR3 is made up of 11 amino acids. Germline CDR1 is MNHEY and CDR2 is SVGAGI. The V and J ends lost 6 bases and 7 bases respectively, with 10 bases between them. The CDR3 coding sequence is TGTGCCAGCAGAAGAGCCACGGAGCAGTACTTC. This translates into CASRRATEQYF.

The chain is built from TRBV5-4 and TRBJ1-2, with D perhaps TRBD1 (5 bases). V lost 4 bases, J lost 4 bases, and 20 bases lay in between. Germline-derived CDR1 and CDR2 are SGHNT and YYREEE (reference sequence). The CDR3 consists of 16 residues. In nucleotides, the CDR3 is TGTGCCAGCAGCGCAGCAGTTGGGGCGCGGAGCTATGGCTACACCTTC. It codes for CASSAAVGARSYGYTF.

CDR3 bases: TGTGCCAGCAGCCCCACAGGGCTAGAGACCCAGTACTTC. Translation: CASSPTGLETQYF. The chain links TRBV7-9 to TRBJ2-5, with D possibly TRBD1 on 6 matching bases. V was clipped by 5 bases and J by 4 bases, with 11 bases between them. Per the germline V gene, CDR1 is SEHNR and CDR2 is FQNEAQ (reference sequence). This CDR3 has 13 residues.

The chain employs TRBV9 and TRBJ1-1; D is uncertain. Germline V gives CDR1 SGDLS, CDR2 YYNGEE. The CDR3 is made up of 12 amino acids. V lost 3 bases, J lost 11 bases, and 14 bases lay in between. Written as DNA, the CDR3 is TGTGCCAGCAGCGACGGATTAAGGTACGCTTTCTTT. The encoded protein is CASSDGLRYAFF.

The chain carries TRBV5-1 and TRBJ2-1; TRBD1 might be the D (5 bases). Deletions cut 0 bases from V and 10 bases from J, with 14 bases between. Germline V CDR1 and CDR2: SGHRS, YFSETQ. CDR3 length: 14 amino acids. The CDR3 region is CASSLADILTEQFF. Written as DNA, the CDR3 is TGCGCCAGCAGCTTGGCGGACATTCTCACCGAGCAGTTCTTC.

This sequence joins TRBV5-4 and TRBJ2-1, with 10 positions matching TRBD2. V trimming: 2 bases; J trimming: 7 bases; junction bases outside the gene matches: 0. This CDR3 contains 13 residues. CDR1 is SGHNT, CDR2 YYREEE, per germline (reference sequence). CDR3 region: CASSLAGGNEQFF. Written as DNA, the CDR3 is TGTGCCAGCAGCTTAGCGGGAGGGAATGAGCAGTTCTTC.

This clone was observed a few times. The V and J genes are TRBV18 and TRBJ2-7; perhaps TRBD1 as D (6 bases). Trimming left V 0 bases short and J 2 bases short, with 8 bases between. The CDR3 sequence is 14 residues long. Germline CDR1 is KGHSH and CDR2 is LQKENI. The CDR3 nucleotides are TGTGCCAGCTCACCACCGTGGGGGCCCTACGAGCAGTACTTC. Amino acids: CASSPPWGPYEQYF.

A few counts support this clone. The gene calls are TRBV29-1 and TRBJ1-2, with unresolved D. This CDR3 has 13 residues. Germline V lookup: CDR1 SQVTM, CDR2 ANQGSEA. Trimming cost V 7 bases and J 7 bases, with 19 bases left between them. The CDR3 DNA sequence: TGCAGCGCTAACCTTCCCGCCTCGCCTGGCTACACCTTC. The encoded protein is CSANLPASPGYTF.

This clone was seen once. The V call is TRBV6-6, the J call TRBJ2-3; D uncertain. With 2 bases removed from V and 3 bases from J, the gap between germline ends came to 3 bases. The CDR3 runs 12 residues. CDR1 and CDR2 from the germline V gene are MNHNY and SVGAGI (reference sequence). CDR3 region: CASSYGTDTQYF. CDR3 nucleotide sequence: TGTGCCAGCAGTTACGGGACAGATACGCAGTATTTT.

The rearrangement joins TRBV5-1 to TRBJ2-1, with D hard to call. Germline lookup yields CDR1 SGHRS and CDR2 YFSETQ. Trimming cost V 3 bases and J 10 bases, with 8 bases left between them. CDR3 length equals 11 residues. The CDR3 region is CASSYSQEQFF. In DNA, the CDR3 is TGCGCCAGCAGCTATAGTCAGGAGCAGTTCTTC.

V is TRBV18 and J is TRBJ2-5, with TRBD1 as a possible D gene (6 bases). The V end was cut by 1 base, the J end by 5 bases, with 17 bases between. This CDR3 has 16 residues. The germline V gene has CDR1 KGHSH and CDR2 LQKENI. CDR3 amino acids: CASSPQHRVEGETQYF. The CDR3 nucleotides read TGTGCCAGCTCACCACAACACAGGGTGGAAGGGGAGACCCAGTACTTC.

This clone was picked up a small number of times. V and J are TRBV27 and TRBJ2-1; 7 nucleotides match TRBD2. V shed 6 bases and J 0 bases; nucleotides not matched to a gene: 8. The CDR3 length is 16 residues. The germline V gene has CDR1 MNHEY and CDR2 SMNVEV (reference sequence). This CDR3 is CASSTLAASSYNEQFF. CDR3 sequence (DNA): TGTGCCAGCAGCACCCTAGCGGCGAGCTCCTACAATGAGCAGTTCTTC.

The chain links TRBV5-4 to TRBJ2-7; 7 nucleotides agree with TRBD1. V gave up 0 bases and J gave up 3 bases; unmatched junction bases: 12. Germline CDR1 reads SGHNT; CDR2 reads YYREEE (reference sequence). The CDR3 is made up of 17 amino acids. CDR3 protein: CASSLGVDRVAIYEQYF. In nucleotides, the CDR3 is TGTGCCAGCAGCTTGGGCGTAGACAGGGTAGCTATCTACGAGCAGTACTTC.

V is TRBV7-9 and J is TRBJ2-3, with D perhaps TRBD1 (5 bases). The CDR3 contains 16 residues. V dropped 5 bases and J dropped 2 bases, with 17 bases sitting between them. Germline values: CDR1 SEHNR, CDR2 FQNEAQ (reference sequence). In DNA, the CDR3 is TGTGCCAGCAGCCATCACAGGACCTACCCCACAGATACGCAGTATTTT. Protein: CASSHHRTYPTDTQYF.

V is TRBV6-6 and J is TRBJ1-2; D remains ambiguous. Trimming removed 5 bases from V and 8 bases from J, with 12 bases in between. CDR1 and CDR2 (germline): MNHNY, SVGAGI (reference sequence). The CDR3 covers 12 residues. The CDR3 loop is CASSTGPRGYTF. CDR3 DNA sequence: TGTGCCAGCAGTACCGGGCCCCGGGGCTACACCTTC.

V is TRBV25-1 and J is TRBJ2-1, with D perhaps TRBD1 (6 bases). Trimming cost V 1 base and J 1 base, with 8 bases left between them. This CDR3 has 15 amino acids. The germline V gene encodes CDR1 MGHDK and CDR2 SYGVNS. The CDR3 reads CASSESGDSYNEQFF. The CDR3 DNA reads TGTGCCAGCAGTGAATCAGGGGATTCCTACAATGAGCAGTTCTTC.

The rearrangement joins TRBV5-1 to TRBJ2-7, with 14 bases aligning to TRBD2. With 4 bases clipped from V and 5 bases from J, the junction kept 2 bases outside the gene matches. CDR1 is SGHRS, CDR2 YFSETQ, per germline. The CDR3 totals 14 residues. In DNA, the CDR3 is TGCGCCAGCAGCGCGGGACTAGCGGGAGACGAGCAGTACTTC. It yields the protein CASSAGLAGDEQYF.

This clone was detected only a few times. This CDR3 reads CASSLKDEQYF. The CDR3 DNA reads as TGCGCCAGCAGCTTGAAGGACGAGCAGTACTTC. V usage is TRBV5-1 and J usage is TRBJ2-7; D unclear. The CDR3 consists of 11 residues. V was shortened by 1 base and J by 5 bases, with 4 bases between the two germline ends. CDR1 is SGHRS, CDR2 YFSETQ, per germline.

This clone is classed as medium-sized (0.01 to 0.1%). This chain joins TRBV5-1 and TRBJ2-1; D perhaps matches TRBD1 (5 bases). V lost 4 bases and J lost 8, with 13 bases in between. The CDR3 has 13 residues. Germline V gives CDR1 SGHRS, CDR2 YFSETQ. The CDR3 protein is CASSRGDKDEQFF. In nucleotides, the CDR3 is TGCGCCAGCAGCAGGGGTGATAAGGATGAGCAGTTCTTC.

The table lists this clone with a few counts. This sequence joins TRBV29-1 and TRBJ2-3; 7 nucleotides line up with TRBD1. The CDR3 length is 12 residues. With V trimmed by 6 bases and J by 1 base, 1 base remained unmatched. The germline V gene has CDR1 SQVTM and CDR2 ANQGSEA. The CDR3 reads CSVGTGTDTQYF. CDR3 nucleotides: TGCAGCGTGGGGACAGGCACAGATACGCAGTATTTT.

This clone was recorded a few times. The chain carries TRBV29-1 and TRBJ2-1; the D is unclear. The length of the CDR3 is 13 residues. The V gene's germline CDR1 is SQVTM and CDR2 ANQGSEA. V was cut by 5 bases and J by 5 bases, with 13 bases left in between. CDR3 amino acids: CSVKQANHNEQFF. In DNA, the CDR3 is TGCAGCGTTAAGCAGGCGAACCACAATGAGCAGTTCTTC.

The chain combines TRBV7-9 with TRBJ1-2; D remains unclear. CDR1 is SEHNR, CDR2 FQNEAQ, per germline (reference sequence). The CDR3 consists of 16 residues. V dropped 4 bases and J dropped 4 bases, with 19 bases sitting between them. CDR3 residues: CASSSNRQGATYGYTF. The DNA of the CDR3 is TGTGCCAGCAGCTCCAATCGACAAGGCGCTACCTATGGCTACACCTTC.

This chain connects TRBV6-5 to TRBJ2-7, with 11 bases that match TRBD1. CDR1 and CDR2 from the germline V gene are MNHEY and SVGAGI. After removal of 6 bases from V and 2 bases from J, the junction contained 3 bases not matched to a gene. This CDR3 spans 14 amino acids. The CDR3 spells CASSGTGGTYEQYF. The DNA of the CDR3 is TGTGCCAGCAGCGGGACAGGGGGAACCTACGAGCAGTACTTC.

The chain recombines TRBV7-9 with TRBJ1-5; D gene uncertain. Germline assignment: CDR1 SEHNR and CDR2 FQNEAQ (reference sequence). Trimming shortened V by 5 bases and J by 2 bases, and 16 bases separated the two germline ends. The CDR3 totals 16 residues. The CDR3 DNA is TGTGCCAGCAGCCCCGAGCGACCCAGCCGCAATCAGCCCCAGCATTTT. Its translation is CASSPERPSRNQPQHF. The complete variable domain, with remaining parts taken from reference TRBV7-9 and TRBJ1-5, reads DTGVSQNPRHKITKRGQNVTFRCDPISEHNRLYWYRQTLGQGPEFLTYFQNEAQLEKSRLLSDRFSAERPKGSFSTLEIQRTEQGDSAMYLCASSPERPSRNQPQHFGDGTRLSIL.

In this sample, this clone turned up a few times. This rearrangement joins TRBV4-1 to TRBJ1-4; maybe TRBD1 (5 bases). In germline, CDR1 is MGHRA, CDR2 YSYEKL. V gave up 6 bases and J gave up 2 bases, with 10 bases separating them. The CDR3 consists of 14 residues. CDR3 sequence: CASSLGETNEKLFF. The CDR3 bases are TGCGCCAGCAGTCTGGGGGAGACTAATGAAAAACTGTTTTTT.

This clone was seen a few times. The rearrangement joins TRBV5-1 to TRBJ1-1; D remains ambiguous. This CDR3 has 15 residues. The V end was cut by 0 bases, the J end by 1 base, with 10 bases between. Germline CDR1 reads SGHRS; CDR2 reads YFSETQ. The CDR3: CASSLGYGTNTEAFF. CDR3 nucleotides: TGCGCCAGCAGCTTGGGTTACGGAACGAACACTGAAGCTTTCTTT.

This clone appeared a few times. This chain joins TRBV7-3 and TRBJ2-5; no definite D call. Trimming pared 5 bases from V and 1 base from J, leaving 14 bases between. Germline V gene lookup returns CDR1 SGHTA and CDR2 FQGTGA. There are 15 residues in the CDR3. The CDR3, as DNA: TGTGCCAGCAGCCTATCATTTGGAATCCAAGAGACCCAGTACTTC. It translates to CASSLSFGIQETQYF.

This clone is a singleton in its sample. V is TRBV30 and J is TRBJ1-5; 9 positions match TRBD1. Germline V gene data show CDR1 as GTSNPN and CDR2 as SVGIG (reference sequence). Unmatched junction bases numbered 7, after V lost 2 bases and J lost 2 bases. The CDR3 is 16 amino acids. For the CDR3, the DNA is TGTGCCTGGAGTCAAGACAGGACAGGGGGCAATCAGCCCCAGCATTTT. Its protein product is CAWSQDRTGGNQPQHF.